This T cell receptor (beta chain) was captured by sequencing in a study of blood T cell repertoires in COVID-19. Germline CDR1 and CDR2: SGDLS and YYNGEE. Trimming pared 0 bases from V and 2 bases from J, leaving 18 bases between. The CDR3 consists of 19 residues. As handled by the study authors: Reference gene primer amplification in the assay estimated nucleated cell counts. Profiling relied on immunoSEQ multiplex PCR, and the TCRdb table lists in-frame clones only, not all of them. V, J and clone size were drawn from that table, and D and trimming were deduced from the DNA. The sample shows 60,000 to 85,000 clones, around 85% of them seen only once.

The receptor comes from a human donor in a cohort sampled during active COVID-19. The sequenced material came from peripheral blood. The J gene is TRBJ1-6, the V gene TRBV9, with D perhaps TRBD1 (6 bases). The CDR3: CASSVGGITGSAYNSPLHF. In DNA form, the CDR3 reads TGTGCCAGCAGCGTAGGGGGTATAACAGGGTCCGCCTATAATTCACCCCTCCACTTT.